The present T cell receptor (beta chain) was sequenced within a study of regulatory T cells in long-lasting Graves disease. Study-wide results and limits: Those with persistent disease had in common more public clonotypes (fewer than 3,000) than new patients (approximately 920). A limited number of samples was an acknowledged limitation.

CDR3 regions were amplified by Arm-PCR using iRepertoire HTBI primers to build TCR beta libraries. Using its own MiXCR run on the multiplex PCR reads, TCRdb lists one record per CDR3 protein. In the table there are about 420,000 distinct CDR3 sequences, about a sixth of which are singletons. A remark on this clonotype: Antigen unknown.

Time point: newly diagnosed GD, antithyroid drugs for less than 3 months. Extracted RNA from PBMCs served as the source of the TCR library. CDR1 is SGHRS and CDR2 is YFSETQ in the germline V gene. This CDR3 has 13 amino acids. Trimming removed 0 bases from V and 4 bases from J, with 7 bases in between. The data also belong to a second study, concerning T cells in Graves' hyperthyroidism and ophthalmopathy. According to that study: TCR CDR3 underwent first-round RT-PCR with the HTBI primer set. Prediction of ophthalmopathy progression came a median approximately 7 months pre-onset.

The chain combines TRBV5-1 with TRBJ2-5, with D unresolved. Sequences were derived from peripheral blood mononuclear cells (PBMCs), sampled at new diagnosis, from a patient treated with antithyroid drugs. The receptor's source is a young woman with Graves disease. The CDR3 sequence is CASSLASVETQYF. The CDR3, as DNA: TGCGCCAGCAGCTTGGCCTCCGTAGAGACCCAGTACTTC.